The 20 T cell receptor beta chains listed next were all sequenced from one sample in a study of response to subunit inactivated influenza vaccine (dated by TCRdb to the late 2010s). Receptors were amplified or captured by RT-PCR. The data were produced on an Illumina HiSeq 2500. TCRdb applied fastp at Q25 and MiXCR to the public reads, then kept only in-frame beta chains. Identical CDR3 proteins give one entry, which carries the most common genes and DNA. This sample is represented by 800,000 or so distinct CDR3 sequences; roughly 20% of them were singletons. Of the sample, roughly 10% is held by the ten largest clones. The sample was PBMCs from blood, taken roughly 5 days after vaccination. These receptor sequences come from a man over 45 who received an inactivated influenza vaccine. Donor details come from another sample of the same person, matched by shared clones.

In its sample, this clonotype was seen a few times. The V gene is TRBV30, the J gene TRBJ1-2; tentatively, D is TRBD1 (5 bases). The CDR3 totals 15 residues. V lost 2 bases, J lost 4 bases, and 17 bases lay in between. Germline V gives CDR1 GTSNPN, CDR2 SVGIG (reference sequence). CDR3 nucleotides: TGTGCCTGGAGTTTCCCTTGGGGACCGAGCTATGGCTACACCTTC. The encoded protein is CAWSFPWGPSYGYTF.

The chain couples TRBV20-1 to TRBJ2-1; 7 nucleotides line up with TRBD2. The CDR3 covers 12 residues. Germline assignment: CDR1 DFQATT and CDR2 SNEGSKA (reference sequence). V was pared by 5 bases and J by 4 bases, with 2 bases of the junction left unmatched. The CDR3 here is CSAPSGYNEQFF. CDR3 bases: TGCAGTGCTCCTAGCGGATACAATGAGCAGTTCTTC.

The genes are TRBV7-6 and TRBJ2-2; D ambiguous. The CDR3 totals 14 residues. V was trimmed by 2 bases and J by 7 bases, leaving 11 bases between them. The germline V gene encodes CDR1 SGHVS and CDR2 FNYEAQ. The CDR3 is CASSLMAYGGELFF. The CDR3 DNA follows: TGTGCCAGCAGCTTAATGGCGTACGGCGGGGAGCTGTTTTTT.

The chain combines TRBV11-1 with TRBJ2-2; TRBD2 matches at 15 bases. After removal of 3 bases from V and 4 bases from J, the junction contained 6 bases not matched to a gene. Per the germline V gene, CDR1 is SGHAT and CDR2 is FQDESV (reference sequence). The CDR3 length is 18 residues. CDR3 coding DNA: TGTGCCAGCAGCTTCACCGGGACTAGCGGGGGGAGCACCGGGGAGCTGTTTTTT. Amino acids: CASSFTGTSGGSTGELFF. Supplemented by reference TRBV11-1 and TRBJ2-2, the full variable domain reads EAEVAQSPRYKITEKSQAVAFWCDPISGHATLYWYRQILGQGPELLVQFQDESVVDDSQLPKDRFSAERLKGVDSTLKIQPAELGDSAMYLCASSFTGTSGGSTGELFFGEGSRLTVL.

This clonotype was seen repeatedly, ten times or more. The V gene is TRBV4-3, the J gene TRBJ2-3; D is tentatively TRBD1 or TRBD2 (6 bases each). Germline V CDR1 and CDR2: LGHNA, YSLEER. Trimming stripped 4 bases from V and 6 bases from J, with 26 bases between. The CDR3 runs to 18 residues. CDR3 DNA sequence: TGCGCCAGCAGCCGCAAACTAAGCTGGGACACCGGGACTGATACGCAGTATTTT. Translation: CASSRKLSWDTGTDTQYF.

This chain joins TRBV6-5 and TRBJ2-3, with D uncertain. V was clipped by 3 bases and J by 3 bases, with 7 bases between them. Germline V CDR1 and CDR2: MNHEY, SVGAGI. The CDR3 totals 13 residues. The CDR3 DNA follows: TGTGCCAGCAGTTATCCCCAAACAGATACGCAGTATTTT. This translates into CASSYPQTDTQYF.

This clonotype came up a few times. The genes are TRBV5-1 and TRBJ2-7; 8 nucleotides align to TRBD1. Losses at the gene ends were 0 bases for V and 7 bases for J; bases not matched to a gene: 9. The germline V gene encodes CDR1 SGHRS and CDR2 YFSETQ. This CDR3 region has 15 residues. The CDR3 DNA is TGCGCCAGCAGCTTGGCCGGCCAGGGGGCTCAGGAGCAGTACTTC. This gives the protein CASSLAGQGAQEQYF.

Only a few counts were recorded for this clonotype. The J gene is TRBJ2-7, the V gene TRBV4-3; weak D call: TRBD1 (7 bases). Germline assignment: CDR1 LGHNA and CDR2 YSLEER. Trimming stripped 0 bases from V and 0 bases from J, with 12 bases between. The CDR3 length is 16 residues. The CDR3 nucleotides are TGCGCCAGCAGCCAAGATGGCGGGACAGTCTCCTACGAGCAGTACTTC. Protein product: CASSQDGGTVSYEQYF.

The chain recombines TRBV28 with TRBJ1-4; TRBD1 is a possible D gene (5 bases). Deletions cut 6 bases from V and 6 bases from J, with 14 bases between. From germline, CDR1 is MDHEN and CDR2 SYDVKM. The CDR3 totals 14 residues. The CDR3 sequence: CASSTQGGDEKLFF. CDR3 sequence (DNA): TGTGCCAGCAGCACCCAGGGAGGTGATGAAAAACTGTTTTTT.

This clonotype has just a few counts. The rearrangement uses TRBV12-3 or TRBV12-4 and TRBJ1-2; no definite D call. Deletions cut 3 bases from V and 5 bases from J, with 7 bases between. CDR3 length: 12 amino acids. DNA of the CDR3: TGTGCCAGCAGTTTTCGGGAGTATGGCTACACCTTC. It encodes CASSFREYGYTF.

This clonotype was seen a handful of times. The CDR3 nucleotides are TGTGCCAGCAGCATAGCGGGGGGGTTAGCGGGTACGCAGTATTTT. Its protein is CASSIAGGLAGTQYF. The chain is built from TRBV12-3 or TRBV12-4 and TRBJ2-3; the match to TRBD2 covers 11 bases. The CDR3 sequence is 15 residues long. The J segment lost 8 bases and the V segment lost 6 bases, leaving 10 bases of the junction unmatched.

This clonotype was detected many times. The germline gene is not matched at one end of the junction; a read error may be the cause. CDR3: CASSLAGGYTGELFF. CDR3 nucleotides: TGTGCCAGCAGCTTAGCGGGAGGTTACACCGGGGAGCTGTTTTTT. The chain combines TRBV12-3 or TRBV12-4 with TRBJ2-2, with 10 bases matching TRBD2. This CDR3 comprises 15 residues.

This clonotype was seen at least ten times. The V call is TRBV7-9, the J call TRBJ2-7; D unresolved. CDR3 length: 14 amino acids. CDR1 and CDR2 (germline): SEHNR, FQNEAQ (reference sequence). Trimming pared 5 bases from V and 0 bases from J, leaving 11 bases between. The CDR3 nucleotides read TGTGCCAGCAGCCCGCGGCTCAGCTCCTACGAGCAGTACTTC. Translating gives CASSPRLSSYEQYF. The whole variable domain, remainder taken from reference TRBV7-9 and TRBJ2-7, is DTGVSQNPRHKITKRGQNVTFRCDPISEHNRLYWYRQTLGQGPEFLTYFQNEAQLEKSRLLSDRFSAERPKGSFSTLEIQRTEQGDSAMYLCASSPRLSSYEQYFGPGTRLTVT.

This clonotype was observed many times. The genes are TRBV29-1 and TRBJ2-7; 10 bases map to TRBD1. The CDR3 totals 15 residues. Germline lookup yields CDR1 SQVTM and CDR2 ANQGSEA. J was trimmed by 5 bases and V by 0 bases; bases with no gene match: 7. Written as DNA, the CDR3 is TGCAGCGTTGAAGATCAGGGGACAGGGGTCCACGAGCAGTACTTC. It codes for CSVEDQGTGVHEQYF.

The chain employs TRBV20-1 and TRBJ1-4; D might be TRBD1 (6 bases). CDR1 is DFQATT, CDR2 SNEGSKA, per germline (reference sequence). This CDR3 is 15 amino acids long. The V and J ends lost 1 base and 6 bases respectively, with 15 bases between them. The CDR3 nucleotides read TGCAGTGCTAGAGGCCCCGGACAGAAGGATGAAAAACTGTTTTTT. Translated, it gives CSARGPGQKDEKLFF.

This clonotype was observed a few times. V and J are TRBV20-1 and TRBJ2-1; the D gene is possibly TRBD2 (6 bases). CDR3 length equals 15 residues. Per germline, CDR1 DFQATT and CDR2 SNEGSKA (reference sequence). Trimming pared 7 bases from V and 0 bases from J, leaving 16 bases between. The CDR3 spells CSGNSGWSSYNEQFF. CDR3 nucleotides: TGCAGTGGAAATAGCGGTTGGAGCTCCTACAATGAGCAGTTCTTC.

The V and J genes are TRBV28 and TRBJ2-7, with D perhaps TRBD1 (6 bases). The CDR3 loop spans 13 amino acids. From germline, CDR1 is MDHEN and CDR2 SYDVKM. Trimming stripped 5 bases from V and 5 bases from J, with 13 bases between. CDR3 sequence (DNA): TGTGCCAGCAGTATACAGGGAATGGACGAGCAGTACTTC. Protein sequence: CASSIQGMDEQYF.

The chain carries TRBV20-1 and TRBJ2-5, with 10 bases matching TRBD1. The CDR3 runs to 12 residues. Germline V gene data show CDR1 as DFQATT and CDR2 as SNEGSKA (reference sequence). CDR3 region: CRGTGAQETQYF. DNA of the CDR3: TGCAGAGGGACAGGGGCCCAAGAGACCCAGTACTTC.

The chain combines TRBV9 with TRBJ2-1; D uncertain. The CDR3 is made up of 14 amino acids. Per germline, CDR1 SGDLS and CDR2 YYNGEE. V was cut by 0 bases and J by 3 bases, with 7 bases left in between. The CDR3: CASSVDGLYNEQFF. The CDR3, as DNA: TGTGCCAGCAGCGTAGACGGCCTCTACAATGAGCAGTTCTTC.

This chain joins TRBV7-2 and TRBJ2-7; the match to TRBD1 covers 9 bases. CDR1 and CDR2 from the germline V gene are SGHTA and FQGNSA. The CDR3 totals 16 residues. The J segment lost 4 bases and the V segment lost 5 bases, leaving 12 bases of the junction unmatched. The CDR3 sequence is CASSKYATGGKYEQYF. The CDR3 DNA reads TGTGCCAGCAGCAAATACGCCACAGGGGGCAAGTACGAGCAGTACTTC.